This TCR beta chain was sequenced for a study of T-cell memory formation after mild COVID-19. The germline CDR1 and CDR2 sequences are SQVTM and ANQGSEA. There are 11 residues in the CDR3. V lost 6 bases and J 8 bases, leaving 13 bases between the germline ends. TCRdb re-derived calls from the 5' RACE reads in MiXCR, one entry per CDR3 protein. The data contain 200,000 to 300,000 distinct CDR3 sequences, approximately 9% of them singletons. Sequenced sample: PBMCs or a T cell subset sorted from them (not recorded which). This chain connects TRBV29-1 to TRBJ1-2, with D uncertain. The origin of this receptor is a man between 18 and 35 years old who had mild COVID-19 (a few samples of this study predate the infection). Cell type and time point are not known. CDR3 in amino acids: CSVWTVLGYTF. In nucleotides, the CDR3 is TGCAGCGTCTGGACTGTGCTAGGCTACACCTTC.